One sample yielded the 2 T cell receptor beta chains listed below, sequenced in a study of OX40 agonist ivuxolimab in advanced cancers. Some clones are missing from TCRdb's copy, which holds only in-frame ones; the method was immunoSEQ multiplex PCR. The data show around 41,000 clones, 88% seen once. The sequences come from CD4+ or CD8+ T cells sorted from blood, collected in a trial of the OX40 agonist ivuxolimab. All receptors derive from an adult with an advanced solid tumor such as melanoma, head and neck, liver or kidney cancer.

V gene TRBV28 combines with J gene TRBJ1-5; weak D call: TRBD1 (5 bases). The CDR3 covers 14 residues. Trimming stripped 2 bases from V and 6 bases from J, with 11 bases between. Germline V gene sequence: CDR1 MDHEN, CDR2 SYDVKM. In DNA, the CDR3 is TGTGCCAGCAGTTTACTTAGGGGAGCTCAGCCCCAGCATTTT. It specifies CASSLLRGAQPQHF.

The V call is TRBV28, the J call TRBJ2-3, with 9 bases aligning to TRBD2. The CDR3 is 13 amino acids. Germline CDR1 is MDHEN and CDR2 is SYDVKM. J gave up 4 bases and V 10 bases, and 6 bases lay outside the gene matches. CDR3 residues: CATIAGVADTQYF. CDR3 DNA sequence: TGTGCCACCATAGCGGGAGTGGCAGATACGCAGTATTTT.